This T cell receptor beta chain was identified in a study of blood T cells in healthy people across ages. The CDR3 runs 14 residues. The germline V gene encodes CDR1 DFQATT and CDR2 SNEGSKA (reference sequence). Trimming left V 2 bases short and J 9 bases short, with 17 bases between. Alongside a J-beta primer mix, a sample-barcoded 5' primer served in a second PCR lasting about 7 to 11 cycles. TCRdb ran MiXCR on the 5' RACE reads and lists one entry per CDR3 protein. This sample has approximately 850,000 distinct CDR3 sequences; 58% occur once, and the top ten carry about 20%. This clonotype has just a few counts.

The V call is TRBV20-1, the J call TRBJ2-1, with D unresolved. Input material: blood. This clonotype was sampled from a man aged 25-40 years in good health. CDR3 sequence: CSARTPFPSPEQFF. The CDR3 bases are TGCAGTGCTAGAACCCCCTTCCCAAGTCCTGAGCAGTTCTTC.